This T cell receptor (beta chain) was observed in a study of OX40 agonist ivuxolimab in advanced cancers. On the study more broadly: Ivuxolimab is an agonistic anti-OX40 (CD134) antibody, and patients were treated with it.

Comment on this clone: What it binds is unknown.

Findings of the study overall: Among some nonresponders, normalized T-cell clonal expansion was also low. At 0.1 to 3.0 mg/kg and by week 6, CD4+ and CD8+ T cells in the blood had expanded clonally. CD8+ T cells averaged more expanded clones than CD4+.

Germline CDR1 and CDR2: KGHSH and LQKENI. V was clipped by 8 bases and J by 1 base, with 11 bases between them. CDR3 size: 13 residues. TCRdb's copy holds only in-frame clones and misses some; the assay was immunoSEQ multiplex PCR. Here the sample spans about 100,000 clones, more than 85% being singletons. Specimen: CD4+ or CD8+ T cells sorted from blood, collected in a trial of the OX40 agonist ivuxolimab. The chain uses TRBV18 and TRBJ1-1, with D perhaps TRBD1 (6 bases). The receptor's source is an adult with an advanced solid tumor such as melanoma, head and neck, liver or kidney cancer. The CDR3 spells CASRWTENTEAFF. The CDR3 DNA sequence: TGTGCCAGCAGGTGGACAGAGAACACTGAAGCTTTCTTT.